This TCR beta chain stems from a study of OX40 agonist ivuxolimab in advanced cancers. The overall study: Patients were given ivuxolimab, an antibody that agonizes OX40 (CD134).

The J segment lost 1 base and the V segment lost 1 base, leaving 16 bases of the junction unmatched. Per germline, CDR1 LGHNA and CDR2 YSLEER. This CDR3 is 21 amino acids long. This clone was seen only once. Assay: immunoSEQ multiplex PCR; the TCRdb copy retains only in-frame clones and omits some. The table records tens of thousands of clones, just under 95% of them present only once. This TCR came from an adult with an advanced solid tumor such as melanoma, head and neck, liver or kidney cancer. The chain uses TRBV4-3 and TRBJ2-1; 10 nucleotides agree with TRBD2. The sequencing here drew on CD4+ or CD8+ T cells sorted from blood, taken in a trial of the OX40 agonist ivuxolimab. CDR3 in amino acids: CASSQAPQKLAGVGSYNEQFF. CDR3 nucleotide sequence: TGCGCCAGCAGCCAAGCCCCACAGAAGCTAGCGGGAGTGGGATCCTACAATGAGCAGTTCTTC.